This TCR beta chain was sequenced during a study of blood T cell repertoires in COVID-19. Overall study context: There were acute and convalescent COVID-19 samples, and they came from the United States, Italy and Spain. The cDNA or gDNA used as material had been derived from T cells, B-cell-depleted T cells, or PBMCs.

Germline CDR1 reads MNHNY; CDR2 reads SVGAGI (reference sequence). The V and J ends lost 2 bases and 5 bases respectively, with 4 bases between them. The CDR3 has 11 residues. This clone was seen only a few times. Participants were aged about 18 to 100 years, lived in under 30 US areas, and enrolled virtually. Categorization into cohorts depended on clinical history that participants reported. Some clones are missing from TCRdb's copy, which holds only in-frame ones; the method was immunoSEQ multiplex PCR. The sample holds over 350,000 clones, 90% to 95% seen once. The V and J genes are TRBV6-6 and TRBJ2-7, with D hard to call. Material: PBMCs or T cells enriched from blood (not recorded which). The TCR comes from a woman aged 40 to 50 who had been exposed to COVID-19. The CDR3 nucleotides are TGTGCCAGCAGTTACCGTGACGAGCAGTACTTC. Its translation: CASSYRDEQYF.